These 14 T cell receptor beta chains were all obtained from the same sample, sequenced in a study of blood T cell repertoires in COVID-19. Using immunoSEQ multiplex PCR, the repertoire was profiled, and TCRdb retains in-frame clones only, with some absent. This table holds hundreds of thousands of clones, approximately 89% found once. Sample: peripheral blood. The receptors here all came from a man between 18 and 35 years old with COVID-19, enrolled during active disease.

Only one count was recorded for this clone. The chain uses TRBV29-1 and TRBJ2-7; the D gene is possibly TRBD1 (6 bases). This CDR3 spans 12 amino acids. Per germline, CDR1 SQVTM and CDR2 ANQGSEA. V was shortened by 7 bases and J by 3 bases, with 13 bases between the two germline ends. CDR3 sequence reads: CSAEKQGYEQYF. CDR3 nucleotide sequence: TGCAGCGCCGAGAAACAGGGCTACGAGCAGTACTTC.

The chain recombines TRBV7-8 with TRBJ2-3; 8 bases map to TRBD2. Germline-derived CDR1 and CDR2 are SGHVS and FQNEAQ. After removal of 1 base from V and 2 bases from J, the junction contained 2 bases not matched to a gene. This CDR3 is 15 amino acids long. The CDR3 DNA is TGTGCCAGCAGCTTAGGAGCGGGGGACACAGATACGCAGTATTTT. Its translation: CASSLGAGDTDTQYF.

This clone was seen a single time. The chain employs TRBV9 and TRBJ2-2; 11 bases align to TRBD2. The CDR3 consists of 16 residues. Germline loops: CDR1 SGDLS, CDR2 YYNGEE. The V segment lost 4 bases and the J segment 8 bases; nucleotides outside the gene matches: 10. The CDR3 protein is CASSSGLAGPLGELFF. As DNA, the CDR3 is TGTGCCAGCAGCTCCGGACTAGCGGGTCCGCTGGGGGAGCTGTTTTTT.

This clone was detected once. This rearrangement joins TRBV6-5 to TRBJ1-1, with a tentative D call TRBD1 (5 bases). Trimming removed 6 bases from V and 0 bases from J, with 11 bases in between. The CDR3 consists of 14 residues. In germline, CDR1 is MNHEY, CDR2 SVGAGI. CDR3 bases: TGTGCCAGCAGGTCAGGGTTACTGAACACTGAAGCTTTCTTT. Amino acids: CASRSGLLNTEAFF.

The chain recombines TRBV7-9 with TRBJ2-2, with D perhaps matching TRBD2 (6 bases). V was trimmed by 2 bases and J by 0 bases, leaving 10 bases between them. The CDR3 is made up of 16 amino acids. Germline assignment: CDR1 SEHNR and CDR2 FQNEAQ (reference sequence). The CDR3 bases are TGTGCCAGCAGCTTACGCGGGGATGCGAACACCGGGGAGCTGTTTTTT. Residues: CASSLRGDANTGELFF.

The chain combines TRBV4-2 with TRBJ2-1; unclear D gene. V was trimmed by 1 base and J by 4 bases, leaving 17 bases between them. The CDR3 spans 17 residues. Germline CDR1 and CDR2: LGHNA and YNFKEQ. CDR3 nucleotide sequence: TGTGCCAGCAGCCAAGTTGGCCCCCACTCGGGTTACAATGAGCAGTTCTTC. As protein: CASSQVGPHSGYNEQFF.

The chain recombines TRBV11-2 with TRBJ2-3, with D unclear. The CDR3 is 14 amino acids. Germline values: CDR1 SGHAT, CDR2 FQNNGV. Trimming left V 1 base short and J 2 bases short, with 7 bases between. The DNA of the CDR3 is TGTGCCAGCAGCTTAGGACTTCTCACAGATACGCAGTATTTT. It codes for CASSLGLLTDTQYF.

Only a few counts were recorded for this clone. The chain joins TRBV5-5 to TRBJ1-5; D gene unclear. Trimming shortened V by 4 bases and J by 4 bases, and 3 bases separated the two germline ends. This CDR3 region has 11 residues. Germline V gene lookup returns CDR1 SGHKS and CDR2 YYEKEE (reference sequence). This CDR3 reads CASSQNQPQHF. The CDR3 region has the DNA TGTGCCAGCAGCCAGAATCAGCCCCAGCATTTT.

The chain recombines TRBV5-1 with TRBJ2-5, with 8 bases lining up with TRBD1. V trimming: 2 bases; J trimming: 1 base; junction bases outside the gene matches: 1. The CDR3 loop spans 14 amino acids. The V gene's germline CDR1 is SGHRS and CDR2 YFSETQ. The CDR3 sequence: CASSLQGVQETQYF. In DNA, the CDR3 is TGCGCCAGCAGCTTACAGGGGGTCCAAGAGACCCAGTACTTC.

This clone was seen a handful of times. The V call is TRBV12-3 or TRBV12-4, the J call TRBJ1-1, with D tentatively TRBD1 (5 bases). Trimming left V 3 bases short and J 10 bases short, with 15 bases between. The CDR3 runs 13 residues. In DNA form, the CDR3 reads TGTGCCAGCAGTTTGAAAGTCAGGGATCGAGCTTTCTTT. It codes for CASSLKVRDRAFF.

V is TRBV9 and J is TRBJ2-1, with D possibly being TRBD1 (6 bases). V was cut by 0 bases and J by 6 bases, with 13 bases left in between. Per germline, CDR1 SGDLS and CDR2 YYNGEE. The CDR3 is 15 amino acids. CDR3 region: CASSVGGPKPNEQFF. For the CDR3, the DNA is TGTGCCAGCAGCGTAGGGGGGCCTAAGCCCAATGAGCAGTTCTTC.

J is TRBJ2-7 and V is TRBV5-1; 10 bases map to TRBD2. The ends lost 4 bases at V and 0 bases at J; junction bases unmatched: 7. CDR1 is SGHRS and CDR2 is YFSETQ in the germline V gene. This CDR3 region has 16 residues. The CDR3 DNA is TGCGCCAGCAGCCCGGGACTAGCGCCGAGCTCCTACGAGCAGTACTTC. Its translation: CASSPGLAPSSYEQYF.

The gene calls are TRBV2 and TRBJ2-5; TRBD2 aligns across 7 bases. J lost 5 bases, V lost 3 bases, and 9 bases had no gene match. The CDR3 spans 15 residues. Germline values: CDR1 SNHLY, CDR2 FYNNEI. The CDR3 DNA reads TGTGCCAGCAGTGACCCGCAGCGGGGTGTGGAGACCCAGTACTTC. Residues: CASSDPQRGVETQYF.

The chain links TRBV11-2 to TRBJ1-1; 7 nucleotides align to TRBD1. CDR1 SGHAT and CDR2 FQNNGV come from the germline V gene. V was clipped by 4 bases and J by 4 bases; unmatched bases: 6. The CDR3 spans 14 residues. In DNA, the CDR3 is TGTGCCAGCAGCTCACAGGGGTCTACCACTGAAGCTTTCTTT. Protein: CASSSQGSTTEAFF.